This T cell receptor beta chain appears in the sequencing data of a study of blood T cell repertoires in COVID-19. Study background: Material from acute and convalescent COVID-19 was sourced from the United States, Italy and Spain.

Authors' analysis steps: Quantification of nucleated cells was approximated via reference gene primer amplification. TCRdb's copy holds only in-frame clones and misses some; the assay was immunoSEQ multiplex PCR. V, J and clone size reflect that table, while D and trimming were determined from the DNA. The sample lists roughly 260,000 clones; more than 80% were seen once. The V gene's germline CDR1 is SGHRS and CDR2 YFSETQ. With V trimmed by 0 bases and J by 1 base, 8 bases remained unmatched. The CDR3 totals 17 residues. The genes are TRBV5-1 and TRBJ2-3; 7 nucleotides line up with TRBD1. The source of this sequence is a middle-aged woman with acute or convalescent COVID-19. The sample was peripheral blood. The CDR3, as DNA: TGCGCCAGCAGCTTGGCCAGGGACAGCTCCGGCACAGATACGCAGTATTTT. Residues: CASSLARDSSGTDTQYF.